The present T cell receptor (beta chain) was sequenced within a study of CD8 T cells in ankylosing spondylitis. Whole-study results and caveats: Blood from ankylosing spondylitis patients appeared to carry a characteristic roughly eight-variant TCR beta motif. Disease-associated clones were CD8+ and fairly uncommon in peripheral blood. Significant enrichment of disease-linked clones was reportedly seen in matched ankylosing spondylitis synovial fluid.

This clonotype was recorded a few times. The antigen is undetermined. The CDR3 length is 13 residues. Trimming pared 9 bases from V and 2 bases from J, leaving 11 bases between. The germline gives CDR1 SNHLY, CDR2 FYNNEI. Making use of molecular barcodes, quantitative 5'-RACE generated TCR beta libraries. TCRdb analysed the 5' RACE reads with MiXCR anew, one entry per CDR3 protein. Among 30,000 to 35,000 distinct CDR3 sequences listed, roughly 33% were seen once. The rearrangement links TRBV2 to TRBJ2-1; tentatively, D is TRBD2 (6 bases). This TCR was sampled from a male donor with ankylosing spondylitis. The sample comprised synovial fluid, either unsorted or a sorted T cell fraction (not recorded which). CDR3 in amino acids: CARGTGTYNEQFF. CDR3 DNA: TGTGCCAGGGGGACTGGAACCTACAATGAGCAGTTCTTC.